This TCR beta chain derives from a study of regulatory T cells in long-lasting Graves disease. Study at large: Graves' patients with a new diagnosis had received antithyroid drugs under 3 months.

iRepertoire HTBI primers and Arm-PCR of CDR3 regions built TCR beta libraries. In TCRdb, the multiplex PCR reads were re-called with MiXCR into one record per CDR3 protein. The repertoire holds 350,000 to 550,000 distinct CDR3 sequences, with roughly 15% as singletons. Regarding time point: newly diagnosed GD, antithyroid drugs for less than 3 months. Extracted PBMC RNA gave rise to the TCR library. This clonotype occurred many times. Germline V gene sequence: CDR1 SGHTA, CDR2 FQGNSA. The CDR3 loop spans 14 amino acids. J lost 13 bases, V lost 7 bases, and 17 bases had no gene match. The same data also contributed to another study, on T cells in Graves' hyperthyroidism and ophthalmopathy.

The chain uses TRBV7-2 and TRBJ2-3; 7 bases line up with TRBD1. The sequence derives from a woman aged 18-35 years with Graves disease. The sample consisted of peripheral blood mononuclear cells (PBMCs), taken at new diagnosis, from a patient treated with antithyroid drugs. The CDR3: CASTPGPQGVREYF. The CDR3 region has the DNA TGTGCCAGCACTCCGGGCCCTCAGGGGGTACGAGAGTATTTT.